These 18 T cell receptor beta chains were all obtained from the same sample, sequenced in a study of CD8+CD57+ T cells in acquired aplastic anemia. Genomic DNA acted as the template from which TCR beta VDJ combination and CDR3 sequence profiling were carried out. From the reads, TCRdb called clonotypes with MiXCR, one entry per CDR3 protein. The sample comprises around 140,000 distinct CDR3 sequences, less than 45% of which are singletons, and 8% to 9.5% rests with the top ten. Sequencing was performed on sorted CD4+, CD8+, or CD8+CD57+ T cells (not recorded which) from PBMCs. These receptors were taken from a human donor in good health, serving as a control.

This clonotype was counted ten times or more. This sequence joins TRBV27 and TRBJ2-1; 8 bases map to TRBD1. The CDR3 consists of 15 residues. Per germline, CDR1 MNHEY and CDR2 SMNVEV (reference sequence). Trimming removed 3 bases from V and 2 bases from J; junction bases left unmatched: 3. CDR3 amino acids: CASSLQGAPYNEQFF. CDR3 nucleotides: TGTGCCAGCAGTTTGCAGGGGGCCCCCTACAATGAGCAGTTCTTC.

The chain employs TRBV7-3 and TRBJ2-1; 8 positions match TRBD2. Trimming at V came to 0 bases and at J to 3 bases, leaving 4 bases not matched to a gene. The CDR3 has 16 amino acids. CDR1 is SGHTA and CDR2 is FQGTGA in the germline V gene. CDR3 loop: CASSLTKRGYYNEQFF. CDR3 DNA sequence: TGTGCCAGCAGCTTAACGAAGCGGGGGTACTACAATGAGCAGTTCTTC.

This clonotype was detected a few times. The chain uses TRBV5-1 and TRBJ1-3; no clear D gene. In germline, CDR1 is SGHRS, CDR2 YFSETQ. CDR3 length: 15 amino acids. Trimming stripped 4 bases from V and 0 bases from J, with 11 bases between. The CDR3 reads CASSPDGFSGNTIYF. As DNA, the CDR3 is TGCGCCAGCAGCCCAGACGGCTTCTCTGGAAACACCATATATTTT.

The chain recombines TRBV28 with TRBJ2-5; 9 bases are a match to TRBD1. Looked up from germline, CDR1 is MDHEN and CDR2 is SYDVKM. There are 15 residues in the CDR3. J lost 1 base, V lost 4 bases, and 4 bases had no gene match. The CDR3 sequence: CASSSTGGTQETQYF. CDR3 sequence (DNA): TGTGCCAGCAGTTCGACAGGGGGGACCCAAGAGACCCAGTACTTC.

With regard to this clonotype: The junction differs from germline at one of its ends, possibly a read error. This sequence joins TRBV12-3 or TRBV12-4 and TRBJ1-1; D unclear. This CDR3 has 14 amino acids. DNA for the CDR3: TGTGCCACCAGTGAAGGGCACAAGAGTGGTGGGGCTTTCTTT. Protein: CATSEGHKSGGAFF.

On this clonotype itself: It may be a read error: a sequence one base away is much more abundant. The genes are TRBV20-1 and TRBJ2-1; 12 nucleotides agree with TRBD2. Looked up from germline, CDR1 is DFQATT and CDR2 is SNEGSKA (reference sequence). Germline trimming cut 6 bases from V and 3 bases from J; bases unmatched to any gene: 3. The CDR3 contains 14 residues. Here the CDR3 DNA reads TGCAGTGCAGCGGGACTAGCGGGCTACAATGAGCAGTTCTTC. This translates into CSAAGLAGYNEQFF.

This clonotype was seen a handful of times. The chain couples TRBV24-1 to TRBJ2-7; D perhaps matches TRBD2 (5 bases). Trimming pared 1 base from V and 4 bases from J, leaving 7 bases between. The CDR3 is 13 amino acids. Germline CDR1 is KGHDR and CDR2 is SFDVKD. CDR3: CATSDFRGYEQYF. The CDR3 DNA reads TGTGCCACCAGTGATTTTCGGGGATACGAGCAGTACTTC.

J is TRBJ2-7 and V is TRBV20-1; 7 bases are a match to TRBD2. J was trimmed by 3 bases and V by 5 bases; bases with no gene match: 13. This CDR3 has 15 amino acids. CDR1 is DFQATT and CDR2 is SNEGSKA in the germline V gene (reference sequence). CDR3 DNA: TGCAGTGCTGGGGAGAGCGGGGTTCCACTCTACGAGCAGTACTTC. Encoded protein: CSAGESGVPLYEQYF.

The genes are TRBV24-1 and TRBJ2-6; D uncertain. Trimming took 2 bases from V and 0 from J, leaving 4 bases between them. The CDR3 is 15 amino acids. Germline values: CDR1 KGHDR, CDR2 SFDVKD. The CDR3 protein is CATSDWVSGANVLTF. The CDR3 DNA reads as TGTGCCACCAGTGATTGGGTCTCTGGGGCCAACGTCCTGACTTTC.

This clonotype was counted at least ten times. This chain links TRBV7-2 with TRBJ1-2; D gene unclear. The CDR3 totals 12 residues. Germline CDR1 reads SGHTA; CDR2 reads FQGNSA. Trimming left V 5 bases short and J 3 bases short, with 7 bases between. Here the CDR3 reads CASSPDYYGYTF. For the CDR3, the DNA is TGTGCCAGCAGCCCGGACTACTATGGCTACACCTTC.

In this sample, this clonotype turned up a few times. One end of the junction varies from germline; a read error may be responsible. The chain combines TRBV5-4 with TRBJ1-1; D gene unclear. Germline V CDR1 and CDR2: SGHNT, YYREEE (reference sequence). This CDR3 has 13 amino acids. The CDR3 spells CASSLARNTEALF. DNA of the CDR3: TGTGCCAGCAGCTTGGCCCGGAACACTGAAGCTCTCTTT.

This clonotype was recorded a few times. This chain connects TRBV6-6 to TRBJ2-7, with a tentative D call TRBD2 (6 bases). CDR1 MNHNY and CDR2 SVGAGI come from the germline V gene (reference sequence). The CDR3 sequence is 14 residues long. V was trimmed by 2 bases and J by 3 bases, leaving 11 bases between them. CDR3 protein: CASSYPTRGYEQYF. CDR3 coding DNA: TGTGCCAGCAGTTACCCAACGCGGGGCTACGAGCAGTACTTC.

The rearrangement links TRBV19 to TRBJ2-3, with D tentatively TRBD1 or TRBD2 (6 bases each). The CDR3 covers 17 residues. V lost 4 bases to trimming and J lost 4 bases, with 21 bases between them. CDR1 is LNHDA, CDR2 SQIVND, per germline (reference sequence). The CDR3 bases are TGTGCCAGTAGTAGGCGCCCGGGGGCCTTCGGCGCAGATACGCAGTATTTT. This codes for CASSRRPGAFGADTQYF.

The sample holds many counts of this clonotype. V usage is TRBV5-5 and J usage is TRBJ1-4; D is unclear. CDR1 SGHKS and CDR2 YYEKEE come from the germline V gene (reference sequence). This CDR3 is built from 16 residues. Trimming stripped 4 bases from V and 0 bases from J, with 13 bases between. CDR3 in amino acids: CASSVGRTATNEKLFF. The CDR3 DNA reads TGTGCCAGCAGCGTCGGACGGACTGCAACTAATGAAAAACTGTTTTTT.

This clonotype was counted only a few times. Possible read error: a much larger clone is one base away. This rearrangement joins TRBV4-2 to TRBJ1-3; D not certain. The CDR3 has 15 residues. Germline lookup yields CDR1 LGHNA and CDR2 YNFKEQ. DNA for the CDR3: TGTGCCAGCAGCCAAGACAGCAAATCTGGAAACACCGTATATTTT. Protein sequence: CASSQDSKSGNTVYF.

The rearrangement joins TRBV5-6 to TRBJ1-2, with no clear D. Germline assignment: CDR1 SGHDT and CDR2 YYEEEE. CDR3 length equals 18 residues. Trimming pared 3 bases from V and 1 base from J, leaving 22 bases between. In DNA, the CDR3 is TGTGCCAGCAGCTCCCGTTTCGTGGACGACCCCGGTAACTATGGCTACACCTTC. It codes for CASSSRFVDDPGNYGYTF.

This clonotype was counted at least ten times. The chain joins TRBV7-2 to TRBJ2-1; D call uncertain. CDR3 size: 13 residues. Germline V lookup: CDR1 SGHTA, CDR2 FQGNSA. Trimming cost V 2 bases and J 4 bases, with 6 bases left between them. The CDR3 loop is CASSLQLYNEQFF. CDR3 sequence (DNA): TGTGCCAGCAGCTTACAGCTATACAATGAGCAGTTCTTC.

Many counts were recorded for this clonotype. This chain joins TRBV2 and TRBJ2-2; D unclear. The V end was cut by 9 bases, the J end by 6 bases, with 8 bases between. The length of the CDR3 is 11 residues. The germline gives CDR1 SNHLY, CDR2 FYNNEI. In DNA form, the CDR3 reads TGTGCCAGTAACCGTGCCGGGGAGCTGTTTTTT. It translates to CASNRAGELFF.